The sequence of this T cell receptor (beta chain) was determined in a study of a mutant IDH1 vaccine in newly diagnosed glioma. Study context: Patients were started on vaccination 4-6 weeks after radiotherapy alone, or with temozolomide cycles. Averaging roughly 40 years of age, treated patients were about 60% male and around 38% female. Earlier treatment was radiotherapy, temozolomide, or both, with most getting both.

The CDR3 spans 13 residues. Germline V gene lookup returns CDR1 WNHNN and CDR2 SYGVQD (reference sequence). V was cut by 0 bases and J by 3 bases, with 5 bases left in between. Profiling relied on immunoSEQ multiplex PCR, and the TCRdb table lists in-frame clones only, not all of them. The sample carries fewer than 75,000 clones, approximately 88% recorded once. Comments on this clone: Its antigen is as yet unknown.

As for time point: week 11, during vaccination. Vaccination comprised doses that each held 300 ug of mutant IDH1 20-mer peptide, plus topical imiquimod. The receptor comes from a woman between 45 and 60 years old with glioma. The V call is TRBV10-1, the J call TRBJ1-1, with unresolved D. Sequencing was performed on PBMCs, taken from a glioma patient whose treatment included an IDH1 peptide vaccine. The CDR3 DNA follows: TGCGCCAGCAGTGAGTCTTTTCACACTGAAGCTTTCTTT. It yields the protein CASSESFHTEAFF.